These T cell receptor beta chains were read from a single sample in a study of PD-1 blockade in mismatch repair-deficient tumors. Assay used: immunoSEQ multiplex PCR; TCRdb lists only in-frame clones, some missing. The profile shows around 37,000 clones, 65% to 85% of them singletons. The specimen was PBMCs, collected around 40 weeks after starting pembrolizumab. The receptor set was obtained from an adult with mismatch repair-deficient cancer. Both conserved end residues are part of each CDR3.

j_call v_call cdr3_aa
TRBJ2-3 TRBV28 CASSLSRGHDTQYF
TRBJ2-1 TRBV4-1 CASSQRGQREIGVDEQFF
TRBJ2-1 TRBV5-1 CASSWGLAEDGYNEQFF
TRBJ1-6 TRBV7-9 CASSPGQGDYSPLHF
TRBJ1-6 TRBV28 CASSLSEGYSPLHF
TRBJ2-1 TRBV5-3 CARRGISYNEQFF
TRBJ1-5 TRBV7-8 CASSQELGGQPQHF
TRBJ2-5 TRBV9 CASSPRGSGTTFQYF
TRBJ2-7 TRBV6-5 CASSYTSSSYEQYF
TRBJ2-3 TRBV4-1 CASSPEAGITDTQYF
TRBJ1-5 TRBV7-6 CASSLGYGEYQPQHF
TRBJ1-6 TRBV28 CASSFRMDGGDSPLHF
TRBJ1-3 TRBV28 CASSFWDRNSGNTIYF
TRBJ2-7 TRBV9 CASSPGLAAHEQYF
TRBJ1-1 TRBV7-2 CASSPDRALGTEAFF
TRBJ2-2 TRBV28 CASSSRSLGLAGQNTGELFF
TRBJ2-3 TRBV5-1 CATGTGSTDTQYF
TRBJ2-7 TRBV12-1 CASSFEWAHLEQYF
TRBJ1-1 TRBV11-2 CASSPSWGRVNTEAFF
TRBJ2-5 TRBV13 CASSLGPLQETQYF
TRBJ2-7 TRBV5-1 CASSLRLAVGGLDEQYF
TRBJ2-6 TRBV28 CASQTGTGANVLTF
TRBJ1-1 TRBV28 CASRSLTGIPTEAFF
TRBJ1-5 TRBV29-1 CSVRDGNQPQHF
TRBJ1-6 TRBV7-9 CASSQQQGSYNSPLHF
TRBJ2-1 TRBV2 CASSENRQGVSYNEQFF
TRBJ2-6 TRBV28 CASSPRQGMGGANVLTF
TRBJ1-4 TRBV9 CASSVAADSNEKLFF
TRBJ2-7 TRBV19 CASKRDRYRYEQYF
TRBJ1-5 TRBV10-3 CAISDSNQPQHF
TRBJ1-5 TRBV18 CASSPGQPYSNQPQHF
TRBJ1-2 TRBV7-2 CASSRGQGGNYGYTF
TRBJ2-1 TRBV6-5 CASSHPGTREQFF
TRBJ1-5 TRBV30 CAWSPGPGGNQPQHF
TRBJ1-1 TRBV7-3 CASSLFTGGSTEAFF
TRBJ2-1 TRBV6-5 CASSYGSGGGYNEQFF
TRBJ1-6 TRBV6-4 CASSETENSPLHF
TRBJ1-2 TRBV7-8 CASSSSRESYGYTF
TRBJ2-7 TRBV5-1 CASSLGGEASYEQYF
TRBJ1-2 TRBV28 CASSSQGFYGYTF